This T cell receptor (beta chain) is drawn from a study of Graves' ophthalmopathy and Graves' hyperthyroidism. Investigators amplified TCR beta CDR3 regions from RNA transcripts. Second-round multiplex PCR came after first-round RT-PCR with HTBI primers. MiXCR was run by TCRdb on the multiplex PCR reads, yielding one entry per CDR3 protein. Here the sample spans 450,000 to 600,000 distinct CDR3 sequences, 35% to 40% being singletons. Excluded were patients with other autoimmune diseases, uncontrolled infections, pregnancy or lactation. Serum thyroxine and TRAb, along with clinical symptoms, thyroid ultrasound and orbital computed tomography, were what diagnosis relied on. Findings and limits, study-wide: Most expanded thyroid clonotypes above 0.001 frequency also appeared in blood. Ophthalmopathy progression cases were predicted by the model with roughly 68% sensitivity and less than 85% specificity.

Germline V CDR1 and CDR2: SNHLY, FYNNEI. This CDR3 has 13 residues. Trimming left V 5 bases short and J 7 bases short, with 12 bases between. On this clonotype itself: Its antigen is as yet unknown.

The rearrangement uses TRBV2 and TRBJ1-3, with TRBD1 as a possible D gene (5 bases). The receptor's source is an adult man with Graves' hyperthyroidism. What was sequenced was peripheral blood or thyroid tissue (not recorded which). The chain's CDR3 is CASSTGTLNTIYF. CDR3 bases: TGTGCCAGCAGTACCGGGACTCTCAACACCATATATTTT.